Presented here are 18 T cell receptor beta chains from one specimen sequenced in a study of OX40 agonist ivuxolimab in advanced cancers. Profiling relied on immunoSEQ multiplex PCR, and the TCRdb table lists in-frame clones only, not all of them. The table includes 90,000 or so clones, 85% to 90% detected once. The starting material was CD4+ or CD8+ T cells sorted from blood, obtained in a trial of the OX40 agonist ivuxolimab. These receptors all come from an adult with an advanced solid tumor such as melanoma, head and neck, liver or kidney cancer.

The chain links TRBV7-2 to TRBJ2-3, with D perhaps matching TRBD1 or TRBD2 (6 bases each). V lost 11 bases and J lost 6, with 15 bases in between. The CDR3 extends over 12 amino acids. Germline loops: CDR1 SGHTA, CDR2 FQGNSA. CDR3 protein: CAGTQGGDTQYF. The CDR3 DNA reads TGTGCCGGCACCCAAGGGGGGGATACGCAGTATTTT.

This rearrangement joins TRBV6-6 to TRBJ2-1; unclear D gene. V lost 6 bases and J lost 6, with 12 bases in between. This CDR3 has 13 residues. In germline, CDR1 is MNHNY, CDR2 SVGAGI (reference sequence). CDR3 DNA sequence: TGTGCCAGCAGCTCCCACAACGGCAATGAGCAGTTCTTC. This sequence encodes CASSSHNGNEQFF.

This clone occurred once. This rearrangement joins TRBV9 to TRBJ2-2; no clear D. Per the germline V gene, CDR1 is SGDLS and CDR2 is YYNGEE. The length of the CDR3 is 14 residues. V was shortened by 0 bases and J by 7 bases, with 10 bases between the two germline ends. DNA for the CDR3: TGTGCCAGCAGCGTAGAGGTGGCAGGCGGGGAGCTGTTTTTT. This encodes CASSVEVAGGELFF.

The chain couples TRBV25-1 to TRBJ2-7; D may match TRBD1 or TRBD2 (5 bases each). The CDR3 is 17 amino acids. From germline, CDR1 is MGHDK and CDR2 SYGVNS. V lost 4 bases to trimming and J lost 7 bases, with 26 bases between them. The CDR3 sequence: CASSAASGTSSSREQYF. Written as DNA, the CDR3 is TGTGCCAGCAGTGCAGCCTCCGGGACCTCCTCTTCTAGGGAGCAGTACTTC.

The gene calls are TRBV5-4 and TRBJ2-1, with D perhaps matching TRBD1 (5 bases). Germline assignment: CDR1 SGHNT and CDR2 YYREEE (reference sequence). The CDR3 sequence is 12 residues long. V was trimmed by 3 bases and J by 14 bases, leaving 15 bases between them. This chain's CDR3 is CASSSTEGAEFF. Here the CDR3 DNA reads TGTGCCAGCAGCTCGACCGAAGGGGCGGAGTTCTTC.

This chain joins TRBV15 and TRBJ1-5, with unresolved D. Germline-derived CDR1 and CDR2 are LNHNV and YYDKDF (reference sequence). CDR3 length: 14 residues. V shed 0 bases and J shed 2 bases, with 5 bases lying between them. The CDR3 loop is CATSRDTGNQPQHF. The CDR3 DNA reads as TGTGCCACCAGCAGAGATACCGGCAATCAGCCCCAGCATTTT.

The chain carries TRBV4-3 and TRBJ1-1; no reliable D call. Germline values: CDR1 LGHNA, CDR2 YSLEER. The CDR3 spans 13 residues. Trimming pared 1 base from V and 3 bases from J, leaving 6 bases between. Here the CDR3 reads CASSQVSHTEAFF. Written as DNA, the CDR3 is TGCGCCAGCAGCCAAGTTTCTCACACTGAAGCTTTCTTT.

The CDR3 spells CASGTLCRVFLSYEQYF. The DNA for the CDR3 is TGCGCCAGCGGAACACTATGCCGGGTCTTCCTCTCCTACGAGCAGTACTTC. This chain connects TRBV23-1 to TRBJ2-7; D call uncertain. TRBV23-1 belongs to the ORF category, with a function that is uncertain. Deletions cut 8 bases from V and 0 bases from J, with 23 bases between. This CDR3 has 17 residues.

The V and J genes are TRBV19 and TRBJ1-1, with unresolved D. Germline assignment: CDR1 LNHDA and CDR2 SQIVND (reference sequence). Trimming took off 3 bases at V and 0 bases at J, with 11 bases between the two ends. The length of the CDR3 is 15 residues. The chain's CDR3 is CASSMLPVMNTEAFF. The CDR3 DNA follows: TGTGCCAGTAGTATGCTGCCGGTGATGAACACTGAAGCTTTCTTT.

The CDR3 sequence is CASSLRGAGNTIYF. The CDR3 DNA sequence: TGTGCCAGCAGCCTTCGCGGGGCTGGAAACACCATATATTTT. J is TRBJ1-3 and V is TRBV5-8, with D unresolved. The length of the CDR3 is 14 residues. CDR1 is SGHTS, CDR2 YDEGEE, per germline. Trimming cost V 4 bases and J 2 bases, with 10 bases left between them.

This chain connects TRBV7-8 to TRBJ1-1; tentatively, D is TRBD1 (5 bases). Germline V lookup: CDR1 SGHVS, CDR2 FQNEAQ. CDR3 length equals 15 residues. V lost 1 base to trimming and J lost 3 bases, with 12 bases between them. The CDR3 protein is CASSLDPGLDTEAFF. CDR3 bases: TGTGCCAGCAGCTTAGACCCGGGGCTGGACACTGAAGCTTTCTTT.

This chain's CDR3 is CASSLAGPGQPQHF. The CDR3 nucleotides read TGTGCCAGCAGTTTGGCAGGGCCTGGTCAGCCCCAGCATTTT. This chain joins TRBV28 and TRBJ1-5, with D possibly matching TRBD1 (5 bases). The CDR3 loop spans 14 amino acids. V shed 3 bases and J shed 6 bases, with 12 bases lying between them. Germline CDR1 reads MDHEN; CDR2 reads SYDVKM.

The gene calls are TRBV10-3 and TRBJ1-1; TRBD1 matches 9 bases. The CDR3 contains 13 residues. Germline CDR1 is ENHRY and CDR2 is SYGVKD. The junction had 4 bases not matched to a gene; V was cut back by 7 bases and J by 4 bases. DNA for the CDR3: TGTGCCATCACCCCGGGACAGGGCACTGAAGCTTTCTTT. Amino acids: CAITPGQGTEAFF.

This chain uses TRBV18 with TRBJ1-1; perhaps TRBD1 as D (5 bases). Germline CDR1 and CDR2: KGHSH and LQKENI. The CDR3 runs to 12 residues. The V gene lost 6 bases and the J gene lost 13 bases, with 18 bases spanning the gap. The CDR3 region is CASSPGTDRGFF. In DNA, the CDR3 is TGTGCCAGCTCGCCCGGGACGGATCGGGGTTTCTTT.

The chain has TRBV9 and TRBJ2-1, with 7 positions matching TRBD2. This CDR3 contains 15 residues. V trimming: 6 bases; J trimming: 5 bases; junction bases outside the gene matches: 11. CDR1 is SGDLS, CDR2 YYNGEE, per germline. The CDR3 DNA follows: TGTGCCAGCACCCCGAGGGCGGGAGATCACAATGAGCAGTTCTTC. It translates to CASTPRAGDHNEQFF.

The V gene is TRBV6-1, the J gene TRBJ1-2; 7 nucleotides agree with TRBD1. V trimming: 11 bases; J trimming: 4 bases; junction bases outside the gene matches: 13. CDR1 is MNHNS, CDR2 SASEGT, per germline. This CDR3 region has 14 residues. CDR3 nucleotide sequence: TGTGCCGGACACCACAGGGGAGGTAGCTATGGCTACACCTTC. It yields the protein CAGHHRGGSYGYTF.

This chain connects TRBV6-1 to TRBJ2-1; D may match TRBD1 or TRBD2 (5 bases each). V shed 8 bases and J shed 2 bases, with 16 bases lying between them. CDR3 length equals 15 residues. Germline assignment: CDR1 MNHNS and CDR2 SASEGT. DNA of the CDR3: TGTGCCAGCGGTTCCCGGGACGGAACCTACAATGAGCAGTTCTTC. It encodes CASGSRDGTYNEQFF.

The chain recombines TRBV6-6 with TRBJ1-2; TRBD1 might be the D (5 bases). Germline V gene data show CDR1 as MNHNY and CDR2 as SVGAGI (reference sequence). The V end was cut by 2 bases, the J end by 8 bases, with 18 bases between. The CDR3 runs 15 residues. The CDR3 DNA sequence: TGTGCCAGCAGTTACCCAGACTGGGGCGGAAACGGCTACACCTTC. It is translated as CASSYPDWGGNGYTF.